This TCR beta chain came from a study of regulatory T cells in long-lasting Graves disease. Study findings and constraints: Newly diagnosed patients shared 1,000 or so public clonotypes; persistent patients shared around 2,500.

A note on this clonotype: Its antigen remains unknown.

The authors built TCR beta libraries using iRepertoire HTBI primers and Arm-PCR of CDR3 regions. TCRdb re-analysed the multiplex PCR reads in MiXCR, keeping a single row per CDR3 protein. Of approximately 400,000 distinct CDR3 sequences in the sample, around a sixth were seen once. As for time point: newly diagnosed GD, antithyroid drugs for less than 3 months. Preparation of the TCR library used RNA extracted from PBMCs. From each patient, around 9 milliliters of peripheral blood was drawn and collected into an EDTA anticoagulant tube. The TCR was taken from a female donor with Graves disease. The material sequenced was peripheral blood mononuclear cells (PBMCs), taken at new diagnosis, from a patient treated with antithyroid drugs.

The chain's CDR3 is CSVEDLGLAGGGETQYF. CDR3 coding DNA: TGCAGCGTTGAAGATCTGGGACTAGCGGGGGGCGGCGAGACCCAGTACTTC. V and J are TRBV29-1 and TRBJ2-5, with 15 bases lining up with TRBD2. J was trimmed by 5 bases and V by 0 bases; bases with no gene match: 7. CDR1 and CDR2 (germline): SQVTM, ANQGSEA. CDR3 length: 17 residues.